These 3 T cell receptor beta chains were all obtained from the same sample, sequenced in a study of blood T cell repertoires in COVID-19. Data came from immunoSEQ multiplex PCR; TCRdb stores just in-frame clones and leaves some out. The profile covers around 300,000 clones, with approximately 89% appearing a single time and about 5.2% taken by the ten largest. Specimen: PBMCs or T cells enriched from blood (not recorded which). Receptors were obtained from a woman in her 30s who had recovered from COVID-19.

J is TRBJ1-1 and V is TRBV12-3 or TRBV12-4; 11 bases are a match to TRBD1. The CDR3 runs 13 residues. V was clipped by 3 bases and J by 11 bases; unmatched bases: 5. Here the CDR3 DNA reads TGTGCCAGCAGTTTCCGGACAGGGGGCGAGGCTTTCTTT. The encoded protein is CASSFRTGGEAFF.

This chain uses TRBV2 with TRBJ1-5, with 11 bases that match TRBD1. V was clipped by 7 bases and J by 7 bases; unmatched bases: 3. Germline loops: CDR1 SNHLY, CDR2 FYNNEI. The CDR3 spans 13 residues. CDR3 residues: CASTRTGGQPQHF. The CDR3 nucleotides are TGTGCCAGCACAAGGACAGGGGGCCAGCCCCAGCATTTT.

The rearrangement joins TRBV5-6 to TRBJ1-2; 7 bases align to TRBD1. The J segment lost 6 bases and the V segment lost 4 bases, leaving 18 bases of the junction unmatched. The V gene's germline CDR1 is SGHDT and CDR2 YYEEEE. The length of the CDR3 is 17 residues. The CDR3 is CASSPRGDSLTKDGYTF. The CDR3 DNA follows: TGTGCCAGCAGCCCCAGGGGGGACAGCTTGACGAAGGATGGCTACACCTTC.